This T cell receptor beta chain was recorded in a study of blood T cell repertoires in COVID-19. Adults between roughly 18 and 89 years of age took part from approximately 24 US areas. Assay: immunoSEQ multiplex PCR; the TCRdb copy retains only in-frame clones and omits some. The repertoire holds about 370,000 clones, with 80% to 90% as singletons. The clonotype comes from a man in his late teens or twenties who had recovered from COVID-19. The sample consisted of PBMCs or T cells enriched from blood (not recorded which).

CDR3 protein: CASSGGTGSSYEQYF. CDR3 DNA: TGTGCCAGCAGCGGCGGGACGGGATCCTCCTACGAGCAGTACTTC. This chain links TRBV5-4 with TRBJ2-7; a possible D gene is TRBD2 (6 bases). The germline gives CDR1 SGHNT, CDR2 YYREEE (reference sequence). Trimming removed 4 bases from V and 0 bases from J, with 14 bases in between. The CDR3 runs 15 residues.